Listed here are 21 T cell receptor beta chains from one sample, sequenced in a study of OX40 agonist ivuxolimab in advanced cancers. Method: immunoSEQ multiplex PCR; TCRdb's copy keeps in-frame clones and lacks some. The data contain fewer than 85,000 clones, around nine tenths of them singletons. Source: CD4+ or CD8+ T cells sorted from blood, taken in a trial of the OX40 agonist ivuxolimab. These receptors were obtained from an adult with an advanced solid tumor such as melanoma, head and neck, liver or kidney cancer.

This clone has more than one count but fewer than ten. V gene TRBV30 combines with J gene TRBJ2-6; 8 bases line up with TRBD2. V shed 2 bases and J 4 bases; nucleotides not matched to a gene: 4. The CDR3 extends over 15 amino acids. Per germline, CDR1 GTSNPN and CDR2 SVGIG (reference sequence). The CDR3 loop reads CAWSRGGHGANVLTF. In DNA, the CDR3 is TGTGCCTGGAGTCGGGGGGGGCACGGGGCCAACGTCCTGACTTTC. The full variable domain, its missing parts supplied by reference TRBV30 and TRBJ2-6, is SQTIHQWPATLVQPVGSPLSLECTVEGTSNPNLYWYRQAAGRGLQLLFYSVGIGQISSEVPQNLSASRPQDRQFILSSKKLLLSDSGFYLCAWSRGGHGANVLTFGAGSRLTVL.

The CDR3 nucleotides read TGCGCCAGCAGCGTAGGATCTCGACAGAACTATGGCTACACCTTC. Translation gives CASSVGSRQNYGYTF. The rearrangement uses TRBV5-1 and TRBJ1-2; D might be TRBD1 (5 bases). The CDR3 is 15 residues long. Trimming left V 4 bases short and J 2 bases short, with 15 bases between. CDR1 and CDR2 from the germline V gene are SGHRS and YFSETQ.

This clone was seen a few times. The chain has TRBV10-3 and TRBJ1-1; TRBD1 might be the D (6 bases). The germline V and J ends were trimmed by 3 bases and 0 bases, with 14 bases remaining between them. This CDR3 has 16 amino acids. Germline V gene lookup returns CDR1 ENHRY and CDR2 SYGVKD. The CDR3, as DNA: TGTGCCATCAGTGAAGACAAGAGGGGGTTGAACACTGAAGCTTTCTTT. Translating it yields CAISEDKRGLNTEAFF.

The sample holds a few counts of this clone. The chain has TRBV29-1 and TRBJ2-5; 7 bases fit TRBD1. J lost 5 bases, V lost 2 bases, and 2 bases had no gene match. Germline V gene lookup returns CDR1 SQVTM and CDR2 ANQGSEA. The CDR3 covers 12 residues. The CDR3 reads CSVERQGETQYF. The CDR3 DNA is TGCAGCGTTGAAAGACAGGGTGAGACCCAGTACTTC.

This clone occurred a few times. The chain recombines TRBV9 with TRBJ2-1, with TRBD1 identical over 10 bases. This CDR3 region has 17 residues. V lost 4 bases, J lost 7 bases, and 14 bases stayed unmatched. Germline CDR1 SGDLS, CDR2 YYNGEE. The CDR3 region has the DNA TGTGCCAGCAGCCCTACTAGGGGACAGGGGTCCCGAAATGAGCAGTTCTTC. Protein sequence: CASSPTRGQGSRNEQFF.

The chain is built from TRBV29-1 and TRBJ2-3; TRBD1 or TRBD2 may be the D gene (5 bases each). The V and J ends lost 3 bases and 0 bases respectively, with 7 bases between them. Germline V gene sequence: CDR1 SQVTM, CDR2 ANQGSEA. This CDR3 is built from 13 residues. As DNA, the CDR3 is TGCAGCGTTGATTGGGACAGCACAGATACGCAGTATTTT. Amino acids: CSVDWDSTDTQYF.

The chain carries TRBV10-3 and TRBJ2-2; D is ambiguous. Trimming stripped 7 bases from V and 4 bases from J, with 10 bases between. The CDR3 contains 13 residues. Germline CDR1 is ENHRY and CDR2 is SYGVKD. The CDR3 is CAITKKTTGELFF. In nucleotides, the CDR3 is TGTGCCATCACCAAAAAAACCACCGGGGAGCTGTTTTTT.

The chain uses TRBV5-1 and TRBJ2-1; D not certain. The CDR3 has 15 amino acids. Germline V lookup: CDR1 SGHRS, CDR2 YFSETQ. Between the trimmed V and J ends, which lost 0 bases and 3 bases, there was a span of 10 bases. The DNA of the CDR3 is TGCGCCAGCAGCTTGGGGGAAATACTCTACAATGAGCAGTTCTTC. Residues: CASSLGEILYNEQFF.

This clone was observed at least ten times. The chain employs TRBV7-2 and TRBJ2-7, with D perhaps TRBD2 (6 bases). The germline V gene encodes CDR1 SGHTA and CDR2 FQGNSA. Deletions cut 0 bases from V and 7 bases from J, with 22 bases between. The CDR3 contains 17 residues. CDR3 nucleotides: TGTGCCAGCAGCTTAGCGCCGGGACTCGGGAATGCAGGGGAGCAGTACTTC. This gives the protein CASSLAPGLGNAGEQYF.

This rearrangement joins TRBV19 to TRBJ1-5; D uncertain. Between the trimmed V and J ends, which lost 3 bases and 6 bases, there was a span of 21 bases. CDR1 is LNHDA and CDR2 is SQIVND in the germline V gene (reference sequence). CDR3 length: 17 residues. CDR3 nucleotide sequence: TGTGCCAGTAGTATCACTAAGGATCGTCGTTCCGGTCAGCCCCAGCATTTT. Its protein is CASSITKDRRSGQPQHF.

The chain carries TRBV21-1 and TRBJ1-1; TRBD1 is the table's D call, not checked against the DNA. TRBV21-1 is reported as a pseudogene. This CDR3 is built from 16 residues. In DNA, the CDR3 is TGTGCCAGCAGTAGGGACATCTACACAATTCGTACTGAAGCTTTCTTT. Protein: CASSRDIYTIRTEAFF.

This clone was recorded only once. The rearrangement joins TRBV7-2 to TRBJ1-1, with D possibly matching TRBD1 (6 bases). Germline values: CDR1 SGHTA, CDR2 FQGNSA. The CDR3 runs 14 residues. V lost 5 bases and J 3 bases, leaving 13 bases between the germline ends. CDR3 sequence: CASSPDTGHTEAFF. The CDR3 DNA reads as TGTGCCAGCAGCCCTGACACAGGGCACACTGAAGCTTTCTTT.

The genes are TRBV5-4 and TRBJ1-3; 7 bases agree with TRBD1. The germline gives CDR1 SGHNT, CDR2 YYREEE (reference sequence). This CDR3 spans 16 amino acids. V was clipped by 4 bases and J by 0 bases; unmatched bases: 7. The CDR3 is CASSPRQGSSGNTIYF. The DNA of the CDR3 is TGTGCCAGCAGCCCAAGACAGGGAAGCTCTGGAAACACCATATATTTT.

The gene calls are TRBV28 and TRBJ1-1, with D possibly TRBD1 on 5 matching bases. V dropped 3 bases and J dropped 11 bases, with 16 bases sitting between them. This CDR3 has 13 amino acids. Germline V gene sequence: CDR1 MDHEN, CDR2 SYDVKM. CDR3: CASSLGPGVWAFF. Written as DNA, the CDR3 is TGTGCCAGCAGTTTGGGGCCGGGAGTCTGGGCTTTCTTT.

This CDR3 reads CASSWSGGAFQETQYF. CDR3 in DNA: TGTGCCAGCAGCTGGAGCGGGGGGGCCTTCCAAGAGACCCAGTACTTC. The chain is built from TRBV5-4 and TRBJ2-5, with 10 bases aligning to TRBD2. The CDR3 covers 16 residues. CDR1 SGHNT and CDR2 YYREEE come from the germline V gene (reference sequence). Trimming took 3 bases from V and 1 from J; bases not matched to a gene: 6.

This clone has a handful of counts. The V call is TRBV20-1, the J call TRBJ1-4; no clear D gene. Deletions cut 3 bases from V and 8 bases from J, with 4 bases between. Per the germline V gene, CDR1 is DFQATT and CDR2 is SNEGSKA (reference sequence). The CDR3 extends over 10 amino acids. CDR3 nucleotides: TGCAGTGCTAGTCGGGAAAAACTGTTTTTT. Its translation is CSASREKLFF.

The chain carries TRBV27 and TRBJ2-3, with TRBD1 as a possible D gene (5 bases). Looked up from germline, CDR1 is MNHEY and CDR2 is SMNVEV (reference sequence). The CDR3 has 17 residues. The ends were cut back, 5 bases at V and 2 bases at J, with 20 bases in the middle. For the CDR3, the DNA is TGTGCCAGCAGTCCCTACCTCAGCACAGGATCCACAGATACGCAGTATTTT. Residues: CASSPYLSTGSTDTQYF.

The chain recombines TRBV2 with TRBJ2-1, with no clear D. Per germline, CDR1 SNHLY and CDR2 FYNNEI. This CDR3 region has 12 residues. V lost 1 base and J 6 bases, leaving 4 bases between the germline ends. The CDR3 reads CASSEGANEQFF. CDR3 coding DNA: TGTGCCAGCAGTGAAGGGGCCAATGAGCAGTTCTTC.

The chain couples TRBV2 to TRBJ2-5; unclear D gene. V was pared by 4 bases and J by 4 bases, with 7 bases between. This CDR3 has 12 residues. CDR1 and CDR2 (germline): SNHLY, FYNNEI. CDR3 sequence: CASSGYRETQYF. In DNA, the CDR3 is TGTGCCAGCAGTGGGTATCGAGAGACCCAGTACTTC. The full variable domain, in which reference TRBV2 and TRBJ2-5 provide the parts outside the CDR3, is EPEVTQTPSHQVTQMGQEVILRCVPISNHLYFYWYRQILGQKVEFLVSFYNNEISEKSEIFDDQFSVERPDGSNFTLKIRSTKLEDSAMYFCASSGYRETQYFGPGTRLLVL.

The chain joins TRBV4-1 to TRBJ2-7; TRBD1 matches 10 bases. The CDR3 covers 17 residues. Germline-derived CDR1 and CDR2 are MGHRA and YSYEKL. J lost 4 bases, V lost 1 base, and 10 bases had no gene match. In nucleotides, the CDR3 is TGCGCCAGCAGCCAAGTTGGAGGGACAGGGGTTTCGTACGAGCAGTACTTC. Amino acid sequence: CASSQVGGTGVSYEQYF.

This clone was seen just once. The CDR3 loop reads CASSVVPVRGDSSGNTIYF. The CDR3 DNA is TGTGCCAGCAGCGTTGTACCGGTGAGGGGGGACAGCTCTGGAAACACCATATATTTT. This chain joins TRBV9 and TRBJ1-3; 7 nucleotides agree with TRBD1. Germline V gives CDR1 SGDLS, CDR2 YYNGEE. After removal of 2 bases from V and 0 bases from J, the junction contained 14 bases not matched to a gene. This CDR3 is 19 amino acids long. Using reference TRBV9 and TRBJ1-3 for the parts outside the CDR3, the full variable domain is DSGVTQTPKHLITATGQRVTLRCSPRSGDLSVYWYQQSLDQGLQFLIQYYNGEERAKGNILERFSAQQFPDLHSELNLSSLELGDSALYFCASSVVPVRGDSSGNTIYFGEGSWLTVV.